The source of this T cell receptor beta chain is a study of identical twins. Overall study findings and caveats: Partly confounded zero-insertion analyses could result from invariant MAIT and iNKT cells.

Germline V gene sequence: CDR1 SNHLY, CDR2 FYNNEI. V dropped 6 bases and J dropped 3 bases, with 6 bases sitting between them. The length of the CDR3 is 11 residues. At least ten counts were recorded for this clonotype. Antigen unknown. TCRdb redid the calling of the 5' RACE reads with MiXCR, one entry per CDR3 protein. The sample yields 200,000 to 300,000 distinct CDR3 sequences, about 13% seen once. Separately, the same data were catalogued under a study of yellow fever vaccine responses in identical twins.

The sequence came from a woman younger than 30 in good health. Sequenced material: memory (CD45RO+) T cells sorted from blood. The rearrangement uses TRBV2 and TRBJ2-7; D ambiguous. CDR3 DNA: TGTGCCAGCAGCAATAACTACGAGCAGTACTTC. Amino acid sequence: CASSNNYEQYF.